Given below is one T cell receptor beta chain in context. The CDR3 runs 14 residues. The V gene's germline CDR1 is SNHLY and CDR2 FYNNEI. Trimming cost V 1 base and J 3 bases, with 10 bases left between them. The sample belongs to a study of control samples from healthy donors and cancer patients. Assay: immunoSEQ multiplex PCR; the TCRdb copy retains only in-frame clones and omits some. The table has 100,000 or so clones, around 80% seen once. The clonotype comes from a woman aged 25 to 39 in good health. The sample taken for sequencing was blood. The chain carries TRBV2 and TRBJ2-7, with D perhaps matching TRBD1 (5 bases). The CDR3 DNA follows: TGTGCCAGCAGTGAAGGGTTACAGGTCTACGAGCAGTACTTC. This translates into CASSEGLQVYEQYF.